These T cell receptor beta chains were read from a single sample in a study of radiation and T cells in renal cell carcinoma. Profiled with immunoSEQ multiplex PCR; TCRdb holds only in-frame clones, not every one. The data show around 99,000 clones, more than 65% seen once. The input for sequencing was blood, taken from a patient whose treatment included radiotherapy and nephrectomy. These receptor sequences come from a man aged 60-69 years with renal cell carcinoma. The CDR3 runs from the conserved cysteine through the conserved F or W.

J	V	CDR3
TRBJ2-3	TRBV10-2	CASSEAGADTQYF
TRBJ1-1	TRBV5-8	CASSRGTGTEAFF
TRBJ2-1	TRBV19	CASGASGSGSEQFF
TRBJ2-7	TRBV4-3	CASSQDTRGLAGAPYEQYF
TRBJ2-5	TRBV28	CASFAVGVETQYF
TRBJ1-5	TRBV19	CASSISWFADEGPQHF
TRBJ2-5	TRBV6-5	CASSPTGLGETQYF
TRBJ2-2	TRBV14	CASRTGTNTGELFF
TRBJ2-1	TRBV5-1	CASSLAGLAVNEQFF
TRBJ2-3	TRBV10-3	CAISGQITSGRATDTQYF
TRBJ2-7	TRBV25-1	CASSEYGRNEQYF
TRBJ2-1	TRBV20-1	CSARGSLEQFF
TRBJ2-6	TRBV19	CATTPLARERSGANVLTF
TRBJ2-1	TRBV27	CASSPLAGGYNEQFF
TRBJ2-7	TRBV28	CASSGREGTWYEQYF
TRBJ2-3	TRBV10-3	CATARGDTQYF
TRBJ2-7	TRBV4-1	CASSQQGKSNEQYF
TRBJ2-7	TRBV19	CASSTTGDVNEQYF
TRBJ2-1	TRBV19	CASSGLAGGENEQFF
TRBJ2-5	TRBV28	CASTPPGQGSETQYF
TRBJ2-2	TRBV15	CATSRDRSGSNTGELFF
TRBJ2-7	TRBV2	CASSRTAPGSYEQYF
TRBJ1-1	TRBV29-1	CSVRPGVTEAFF
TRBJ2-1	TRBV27	CASSAPGLAGASEQFF
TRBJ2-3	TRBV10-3	CAISESLARSDTQYF
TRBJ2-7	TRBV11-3	CASSFNPGTGSQHEQHF
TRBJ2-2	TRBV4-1	CASSPSGRGAPGELFF
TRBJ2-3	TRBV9	CASSFLQGLPDTQYF
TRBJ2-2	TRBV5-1	CASSPAPSGSGAGELFF
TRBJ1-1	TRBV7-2	CASSLIGRGAGNTEAFF
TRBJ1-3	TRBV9	CASSVAGGDSGNTIYF